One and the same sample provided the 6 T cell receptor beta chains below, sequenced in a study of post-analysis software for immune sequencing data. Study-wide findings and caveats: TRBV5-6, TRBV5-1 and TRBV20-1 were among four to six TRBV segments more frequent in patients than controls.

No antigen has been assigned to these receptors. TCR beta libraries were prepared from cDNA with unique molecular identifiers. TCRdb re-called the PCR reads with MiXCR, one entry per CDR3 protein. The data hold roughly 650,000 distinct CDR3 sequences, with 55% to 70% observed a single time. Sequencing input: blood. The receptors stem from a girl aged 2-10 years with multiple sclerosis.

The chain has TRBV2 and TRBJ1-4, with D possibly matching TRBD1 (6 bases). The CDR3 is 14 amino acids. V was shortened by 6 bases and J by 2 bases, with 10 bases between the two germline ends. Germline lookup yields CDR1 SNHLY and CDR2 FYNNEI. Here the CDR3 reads CASSGQITNEKLFF. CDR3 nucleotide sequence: TGTGCCAGCAGCGGACAGATCACTAATGAAAAACTGTTTTTT.

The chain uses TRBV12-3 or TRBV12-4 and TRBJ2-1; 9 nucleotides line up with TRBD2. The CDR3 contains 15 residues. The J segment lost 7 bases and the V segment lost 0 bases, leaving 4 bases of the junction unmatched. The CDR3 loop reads CASSLASGGGNEQFF. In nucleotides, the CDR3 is TGTGCCAGCAGTTTAGCTAGCGGGGGAGGGAATGAGCAGTTCTTC.

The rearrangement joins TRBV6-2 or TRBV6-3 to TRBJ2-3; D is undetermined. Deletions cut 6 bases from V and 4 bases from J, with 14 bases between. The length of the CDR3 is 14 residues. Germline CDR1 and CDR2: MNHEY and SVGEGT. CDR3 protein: CASSRNGRSDTQYF. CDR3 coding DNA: TGTGCCAGCAGCCGCAACGGGCGGTCAGATACGCAGTATTTT.

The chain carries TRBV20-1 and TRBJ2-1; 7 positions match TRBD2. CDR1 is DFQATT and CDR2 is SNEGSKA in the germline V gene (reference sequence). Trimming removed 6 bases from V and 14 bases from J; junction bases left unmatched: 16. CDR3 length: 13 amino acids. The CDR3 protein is CSARSSLAAREFF. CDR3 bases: TGCAGTGCCCGTTCCAGTCTAGCGGCGAGAGAGTTCTTC.

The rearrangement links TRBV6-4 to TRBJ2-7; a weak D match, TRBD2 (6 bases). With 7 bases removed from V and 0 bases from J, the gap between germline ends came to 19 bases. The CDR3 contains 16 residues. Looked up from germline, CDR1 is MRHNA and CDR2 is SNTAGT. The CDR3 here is CASNRMEGPSSYEQYF. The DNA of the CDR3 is TGTGCCAGCAACAGAATGGAGGGGCCGAGCTCCTACGAGCAGTACTTC.

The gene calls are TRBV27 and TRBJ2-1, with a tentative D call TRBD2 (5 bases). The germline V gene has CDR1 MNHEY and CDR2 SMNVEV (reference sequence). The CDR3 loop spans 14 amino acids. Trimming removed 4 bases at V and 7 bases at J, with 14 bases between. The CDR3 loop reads CASSSQVTGNEQFF. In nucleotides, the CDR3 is TGTGCCAGCAGTTCCCAGGTCACGGGGAATGAGCAGTTCTTC.